This TCR beta chain was observed in a study of blood T cell repertoires in COVID-19. The CDR3 covers 13 residues. Germline lookup yields CDR1 MNHEY and CDR2 SVGAGI. The V gene end was trimmed by 6 bases and the J gene end by 5 bases; junction bases not matched to a gene: 6. Some clones are missing from TCRdb's copy, which holds only in-frame ones; the method was immunoSEQ multiplex PCR. The data show about 100,000 clones, about 86% seen once. The sample was peripheral blood. The chain links TRBV6-5 to TRBJ2-5; 7 nucleotides match TRBD1. This receptor was identified in a man older than 75 with acute or convalescent COVID-19. CDR3 region: CASRNRGEETQYF. CDR3 DNA: TGTGCCAGCAGAAACAGGGGTGAGGAGACCCAGTACTTC.